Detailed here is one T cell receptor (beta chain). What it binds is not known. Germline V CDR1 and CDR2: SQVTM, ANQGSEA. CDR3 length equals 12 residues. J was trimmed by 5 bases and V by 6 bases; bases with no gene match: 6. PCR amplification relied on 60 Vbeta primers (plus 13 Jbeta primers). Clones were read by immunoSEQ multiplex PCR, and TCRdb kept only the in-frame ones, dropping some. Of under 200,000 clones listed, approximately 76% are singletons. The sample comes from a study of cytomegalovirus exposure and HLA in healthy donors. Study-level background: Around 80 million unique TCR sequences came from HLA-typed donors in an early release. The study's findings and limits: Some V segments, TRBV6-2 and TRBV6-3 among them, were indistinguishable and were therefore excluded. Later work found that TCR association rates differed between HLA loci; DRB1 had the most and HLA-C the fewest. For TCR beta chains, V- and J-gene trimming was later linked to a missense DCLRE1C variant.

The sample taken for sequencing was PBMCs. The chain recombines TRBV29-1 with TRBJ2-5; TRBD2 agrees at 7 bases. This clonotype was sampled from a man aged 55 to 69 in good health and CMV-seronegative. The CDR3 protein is CSVRLASETQYF. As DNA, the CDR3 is TGCAGCGTCCGACTAGCATCGGAGACCCAGTACTTC.